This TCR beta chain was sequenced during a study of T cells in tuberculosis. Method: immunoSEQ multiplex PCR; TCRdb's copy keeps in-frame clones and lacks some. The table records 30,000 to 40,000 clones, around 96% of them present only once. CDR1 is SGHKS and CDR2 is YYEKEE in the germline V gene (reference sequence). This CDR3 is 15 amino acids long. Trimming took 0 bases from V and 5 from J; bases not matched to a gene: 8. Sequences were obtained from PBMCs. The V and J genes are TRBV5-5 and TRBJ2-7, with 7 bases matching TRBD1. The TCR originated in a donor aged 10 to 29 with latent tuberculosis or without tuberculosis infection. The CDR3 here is CASSLARTGINEQYF. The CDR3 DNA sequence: TGTGCCAGCAGCTTGGCTAGGACAGGAATCAACGAGCAGTACTTC.